The 20 T cell receptor beta chains listed next were all sequenced from one sample in a study of cytomegalovirus exposure and HLA in healthy donors. Primers: 60 Vbeta forward and 13 Jbeta reverse. Sequencing was performed with immunoSEQ multiplex PCR; in TCRdb, only in-frame clones are kept and a portion is missing. The data contain some 71,000 clones, 55% to 80% of them seen just once; the ten biggest clones take up less than 8.5%. The sample taken for sequencing was PBMCs. The origin of the receptors is a middle-aged man in good health and CMV-seropositive.

The genes are TRBV12-5 and TRBJ2-3, with 8 bases fitting TRBD2. The V and J ends lost 1 base and 2 bases, in that order; junction bases with no gene match: 5. The length of the CDR3 is 16 residues. CDR1 LGHNT and CDR2 FRNRAP come from the germline V gene. CDR3 sequence (DNA): TGTGCTAGTGGTTTGGGGGTAGCGGGGAACACAGATACGCAGTATTTT. This encodes CASGLGVAGNTDTQYF.

The V and J genes are TRBV6-1 and TRBJ1-2, with TRBD1 matching 7 bases. The CDR3 consists of 14 residues. V lost 6 bases, J lost 2 bases, and 6 bases stayed unmatched. Germline assignment: CDR1 MNHNS and CDR2 SASEGT. The CDR3 reads CASSAETGNYGYTF. In DNA, the CDR3 is TGTGCCAGCAGCGCGGAGACAGGGAACTATGGCTACACCTTC.

This rearrangement joins TRBV4-3 to TRBJ1-4; no clear D gene. V was clipped by 4 bases and J by 4 bases, with 7 bases between them. From germline, CDR1 is LGHNA and CDR2 YSLEER. The length of the CDR3 is 13 residues. This CDR3 reads CASSPGLNEKLFF. The CDR3, as DNA: TGCGCCAGCAGCCCGGGTCTTAATGAAAAACTGTTTTTT.

This clone was detected only once. J is TRBJ1-3 and V is TRBV10-3, with D perhaps TRBD1 (6 bases). Trimming took 3 bases from V and 2 from J, leaving 11 bases between them. Germline lookup yields CDR1 ENHRY and CDR2 SYGVKD. This CDR3 region has 15 residues. CDR3 DNA: TGTGCCATCAGTGATTCGGGGGGCCCTGGAAACACCATATATTTT. Protein sequence: CAISDSGGPGNTIYF.

This clone was seen a handful of times. The J gene is TRBJ1-4, the V gene TRBV5-1; 8 bases align to TRBD1. The trim removed 0 bases at V and 8 bases at J, leaving 3 bases unmatched. Germline lookup yields CDR1 SGHRS and CDR2 YFSETQ. This CDR3 is 14 amino acids long. CDR3 protein: CASSLDRGGEKLFF. The CDR3 nucleotides read TGCGCCAGCAGCTTGGACAGGGGGGGCGAAAAACTGTTTTTT.

This chain connects TRBV6-5 to TRBJ2-5; TRBD1 matches at 9 bases. Judging by the DNA end, TRBJ2-7 fits better; the J call may be wrong. Germline V gene lookup returns CDR1 MNHEY and CDR2 SVGAGI. This CDR3 region has 15 residues. The CDR3 region has the DNA TGTGCCAGCAGTTTAGACAGGGGGAACTCCTACGAGCAGTACTTC. As protein: CASSLDRGNSYEQYF.

V usage is TRBV10-1 and J usage is TRBJ1-5, with a possible D match to TRBD1 (5 bases). This CDR3 region has 14 residues. Trimming cost V 4 bases and J 3 bases, with 10 bases left between them. Germline lookup yields CDR1 WNHNN and CDR2 SYGVQD (reference sequence). DNA of the CDR3: TGCGCCAGCAGTGTGGGGCAGCTCAATCAGCCCCAGCATTTT. Protein sequence: CASSVGQLNQPQHF.

This clone showed up just a few times. V gene TRBV21-1 combines with J gene TRBJ2-7; the table's TRBD1 call for D was not verified on the DNA. TRBV21-1 is reported as a pseudogene. CDR3 length: 15 residues. The CDR3 region is CASSRRDSQTYEQYF. The CDR3 DNA is TGTGCCAGCAGCCGCCGGGACAGCCAGACCTACGAGCAGTACTTC.

The V call is TRBV4-2, the J call TRBJ2-3, with 11 bases aligning to TRBD2. Per the germline V gene, CDR1 is LGHNA and CDR2 is YNFKEQ. V shed 2 bases, J shed 0 bases, and the junction held 10 bases outside the gene matches. This CDR3 contains 19 residues. CDR3 in amino acids: CASSQSTSGGPGSTDTQYF. The CDR3, as DNA: TGTGCCAGCAGCCAATCTACTAGCGGGGGCCCCGGTAGCACAGATACGCAGTATTTT.

The chain joins TRBV5-1 to TRBJ1-1; D is unclear. The CDR3 loop spans 14 amino acids. Trimming removed 5 bases from V and 2 bases from J, with 13 bases in between. Germline V gives CDR1 SGHRS, CDR2 YFSETQ. CDR3 region: CASSRYEQNTEAFF. The CDR3 bases are TGCGCCAGCAGTCGGTACGAGCAAAACACTGAAGCTTTCTTT.

The chain carries TRBV19 and TRBJ2-5; possibly TRBD1 for D (5 bases). V was pared by 5 bases and J by 4 bases, with 11 bases between. Germline values: CDR1 LNHDA, CDR2 SQIVND (reference sequence). CDR3 length: 13 residues. The CDR3 sequence: CASSEGVGETQYF. The CDR3, as DNA: TGTGCCAGTAGTGAAGGGGTTGGAGAGACCCAGTACTTC. The variable domain in full, completed from reference TRBV19 and TRBJ2-5, reads DGGITQSPKYLFRKEGQNVTLSCEQNLNHDAMYWYRQDPGQGLRLIYYSQIVNDFQKGDIAEGYSVSREKKESFPLTVTSAQKNPTAFYLCASSEGVGETQYFGPGTRLLVL.

This chain links TRBV30 with TRBJ2-2; D unclear. The CDR3 extends over 12 amino acids. Germline values: CDR1 GTSNPN, CDR2 SVGIG (reference sequence). V gave up 2 bases and J gave up 5 bases, with 6 bases separating them. CDR3 in amino acids: CAWSFQTGELFF. Here the CDR3 DNA reads TGTGCCTGGAGTTTCCAGACCGGGGAGCTGTTTTTT.

The chain joins TRBV7-2 to TRBJ1-5; 7 nucleotides match TRBD1. Trimming at V came to 5 bases and at J to 2 bases, leaving 3 bases not matched to a gene. The length of the CDR3 is 14 residues. Germline assignment: CDR1 SGHTA and CDR2 FQGNSA. CDR3 coding DNA: TGTGCCAGCAGCCCTGACAGGGGCAATCAGCCCCAGCATTTT. This encodes CASSPDRGNQPQHF.

With respect to this clone: One junction end disagrees with the germline gene, perhaps due to a read error. This CDR3 reads CASSPGLAGVETQYF. The CDR3 DNA reads as TGTGCTAGCAGCCCGGGACTAGCGGGAGTAGAGACCCAGTACTTC. This chain uses TRBV7-7 with TRBJ2-5; 14 bases are a match to TRBD2. The germline V gene has CDR1 SSHAT and CDR2 FNYEAQ (reference sequence). CDR3 length: 15 residues.

This clone was recorded many times. The chain couples TRBV15 to TRBJ1-1; 8 nucleotides agree with TRBD1. Germline V gene lookup returns CDR1 LNHNV and CDR2 YYDKDF (reference sequence). After removal of 2 bases from V and 7 bases from J, the junction contained 6 bases not matched to a gene. CDR3 size: 14 residues. The DNA of the CDR3 is TGTGCCACCAGCAGACCCTTACAGGGGGTTGAAGCTTTCTTT. The encoded protein is CATSRPLQGVEAFF.

In its sample, this clone was seen a few times. The rearrangement joins TRBV6-1 to TRBJ2-6; possible D gene TRBD2, 5 bases. Germline CDR1 MNHNS, CDR2 SASEGT. The CDR3 loop spans 15 amino acids. Trimming stripped 6 bases from V and 3 bases from J, with 12 bases between. CDR3 in DNA: TGTGCCAGCAGCCCAAAAGGGAGTGGGGCCAACGTCCTGACTTTC. This encodes CASSPKGSGANVLTF.

V is TRBV7-9 and J is TRBJ1-4, with D hard to call. CDR1 and CDR2 from the germline V gene are SEHNR and FQNEAQ (reference sequence). This CDR3 has 12 residues. The V and J ends lost 5 bases and 8 bases respectively, with 9 bases between them. Written as DNA, the CDR3 is TGTGCCAGCAGCGGGAGCAGGGAAAAACTGTTTTTT. The encoded protein is CASSGSREKLFF.

V usage is TRBV18 and J usage is TRBJ1-5; a weak D match, TRBD1 (5 bases). V was cut by 3 bases and J by 3 bases, with 12 bases left in between. Germline loops: CDR1 KGHSH, CDR2 LQKENI. The CDR3 is made up of 15 amino acids. DNA of the CDR3: TGTGCCAGCTCACCCTCGGGGGGAGCCAATCAGCCCCAGCATTTT. The encoded protein is CASSPSGGANQPQHF.

This sequence joins TRBV14 and TRBJ2-2, with 9 positions matching TRBD2. This CDR3 has 17 amino acids. The V gene's germline CDR1 is SGHDN and CDR2 FVKESK. Trimming removed 3 bases from V and 2 bases from J; junction bases left unmatched: 7. CDR3 sequence (DNA): TGTGCCAGCAGCCATCCACCGGGACTAGCCAACACCGGGGAGCTGTTTTTT. Translated, it gives CASSHPPGLANTGELFF.

The gene calls are TRBV7-8 and TRBJ1-3; no clear D. CDR3 size: 14 residues. V was trimmed by 5 bases and J by 8 bases, leaving 16 bases between them. CDR1 is SGHVS and CDR2 is FQNEAQ in the germline V gene. The CDR3 DNA sequence: TGTGCCAGCAGCCCACTGAGCGGAGGGCACACCATATATTTT. Protein sequence: CASSPLSGGHTIYF.